The 30 T cell receptor beta chains below come from one sample, sequenced in a study of blood T cell repertoires in COVID-19. Method: immunoSEQ multiplex PCR; TCRdb's copy keeps in-frame clones and lacks some. The sample shows about 100,000 clones, 78% of them seen only once. Sequenced sample: peripheral blood. These TCRs come from a man in his sixties with active or convalescent COVID-19.

The chain combines TRBV12-3 or TRBV12-4 with TRBJ2-1, with 11 bases matching TRBD2. J was trimmed by 7 bases and V by 4 bases; bases with no gene match: 0. This CDR3 is 13 amino acids long. The CDR3 DNA follows: TGTGCCAGCAGTTCTAGCGGGAGGAATGAGCAGTTCTTC. Amino acid sequence: CASSSSGRNEQFF.

V is TRBV3-1 (or the pseudogene TRBV3-2) and J is TRBJ2-2; no definite D call. Germline-derived CDR1 and CDR2 are LGHDT and YNNKEL (reference sequence). V was clipped by 1 base and J by 4 bases, with 13 bases between them. The CDR3 sequence is 16 residues long. The CDR3 loop is CASSQARLVGTGELFF. The CDR3 nucleotides read TGTGCCAGCAGCCAAGCTAGGCTAGTTGGCACCGGGGAGCTGTTTTTT.

This chain links TRBV5-6 with TRBJ1-2; unclear D gene. V shed 0 bases and J shed 4 bases, with 10 bases lying between them. Germline loops: CDR1 SGHDT, CDR2 YYEEEE. This CDR3 spans 14 amino acids. CDR3 sequence: CASSLGGSGYGYTF. The CDR3 nucleotides are TGTGCCAGCAGCTTGGGGGGTAGCGGCTATGGCTACACCTTC.

The V and J genes are TRBV4-1 and TRBJ1-6; 11 bases line up with TRBD1. The CDR3 has 15 residues. V trimming: 1 base; J trimming: 10 bases; junction bases outside the gene matches: 3. Germline lookup yields CDR1 MGHRA and CDR2 YSYEKL. CDR3 residues: CASSQGDRGESPLHF. The CDR3 DNA is TGCGCCAGCAGCCAAGGGGACAGGGGGGAATCACCCCTCCACTTT.

The chain combines TRBV19 with TRBJ2-1; D is perhaps TRBD1 (6 bases). The germline gives CDR1 LNHDA, CDR2 SQIVND (reference sequence). The CDR3 is 14 amino acids. Trimming took off 3 bases at V and 10 bases at J, with 16 bases between the two ends. The CDR3 loop is CASSIGGQLKEQFF. CDR3 bases: TGTGCCAGTAGTATTGGTGGACAGTTAAAGGAGCAGTTCTTC.

The rearrangement links TRBV29-1 to TRBJ1-5, with D possibly matching TRBD1 (5 bases). V was cut by 4 bases and J by 5 bases, with 15 bases left in between. CDR1 is SQVTM and CDR2 is ANQGSEA in the germline V gene. CDR3 length equals 14 residues. CDR3 in DNA: TGCAGCGTTGGTGGGGCTGGGATCGATCAGCCCCAGCATTTT. It is translated as CSVGGAGIDQPQHF.

In nucleotides, the CDR3 is TGTGCTAGTGGGGGAGGGAGTACAGATACGCAGTATTTT. Encoded protein: CASGGGSTDTQYF. The chain combines TRBV19 with TRBJ2-3, with 7 bases matching TRBD2. CDR1 LNHDA and CDR2 SQIVND come from the germline V gene (reference sequence). The CDR3 spans 13 residues.

On this clone itself: Other DNA variants within this sample encode the same CDR3. V and J are TRBV19 and TRBJ1-1; the D is unclear. V gave up 3 bases and J gave up 1 base, with 6 bases separating them. The CDR3 runs to 13 residues. Germline V gene sequence: CDR1 LNHDA, CDR2 SQIVND (reference sequence). The CDR3 region has the DNA TGTGCCAGTAGTATTACAGCGAACACTGAAGCTTTCTTT. Translated: CASSITANTEAFF.

The chain couples TRBV7-9 to TRBJ2-4, with TRBD2 matching 10 bases. V shed 5 bases and J 4 bases; nucleotides not matched to a gene: 11. This CDR3 has 17 residues. CDR1 and CDR2 (germline): SEHNR, FQNEAQ (reference sequence). The CDR3 protein is CASSPRGGLADKNIQYF. As DNA, the CDR3 is TGTGCCAGCAGCCCAAGAGGTGGACTAGCGGATAAAAACATTCAGTACTTC.

The chain uses TRBV19 and TRBJ2-1; 10 nucleotides line up with TRBD1. Germline V CDR1 and CDR2: LNHDA, SQIVND (reference sequence). The CDR3 totals 16 residues. The junction had 4 bases not matched to a gene; V was cut back by 4 bases and J by 1 base. The CDR3 bases are TGTGCCAGTAGTACCCGGACAGGGGGGTCCTACAATGAGCAGTTCTTC. Its protein is CASSTRTGGSYNEQFF.

This clone was counted a single time. The chain carries TRBV6-5 and TRBJ1-5; no clear D. The germline V gene has CDR1 MNHEY and CDR2 SVGAGI. V lost 4 bases to trimming and J lost 4 bases, with 8 bases between them. The CDR3 has 13 residues. Here the CDR3 DNA reads TGTGCCAGCAGTTCGGGAGTTAATCAGCCCCAGCATTTT. As protein: CASSSGVNQPQHF.

The V and J genes are TRBV6-5 and TRBJ1-1, with D perhaps matching TRBD1 (6 bases). Deletions cut 2 bases from V and 0 bases from J, with 7 bases between. This CDR3 is 14 amino acids long. The germline CDR1 and CDR2 sequences are MNHEY and SVGAGI. The CDR3 is CASSYRDMNTEAFF. Written as DNA, the CDR3 is TGTGCCAGCAGTTACCGGGACATGAACACTGAAGCTTTCTTT.

The rearrangement uses TRBV18 and TRBJ1-6; 8 nucleotides match TRBD1. The CDR3 has 14 amino acids. The V gene end was trimmed by 3 bases and the J gene end by 10 bases; junction bases not matched to a gene: 5. The germline CDR1 and CDR2 sequences are KGHSH and LQKENI. As DNA, the CDR3 is TGTGCCAGCTCACCGGACAGGGACGGGTCACCCCTCCACTTT. This sequence encodes CASSPDRDGSPLHF.

The V call is TRBV28, the J call TRBJ2-7, with D possibly being TRBD2 (6 bases). The ends were cut back, 4 bases at V and 7 bases at J, with 17 bases in the middle. The germline V gene has CDR1 MDHEN and CDR2 SYDVKM. The CDR3 loop spans 14 amino acids. The CDR3 reads CASSSGGTLREQYF. For the CDR3, the DNA is TGTGCCAGCAGTTCAGGCGGGACCCTTAGGGAGCAGTACTTC.

This clone occurred once. V usage is TRBV7-2 and J usage is TRBJ1-2; TRBD1 is a possible D gene (5 bases). V was cut by 4 bases and J by 2 bases, with 14 bases left in between. Germline CDR1 and CDR2: SGHTA and FQGNSA. The CDR3 runs 15 residues. The CDR3: CASSSQGTQNYGYTF. In nucleotides, the CDR3 is TGTGCCAGCAGCTCTCAGGGAACCCAAAACTATGGCTACACCTTC.

This clone appeared a single time. This chain links TRBV7-6 with TRBJ2-3; 9 bases line up with TRBD1. The CDR3 totals 15 residues. Germline CDR1 is SGHVS and CDR2 is FNYEAQ. CDR3 DNA sequence: TGTTCCTCCACACCGACAGGGGGGAGCACAGATACGCAGTATTTT. Protein sequence: CSSTPTGGSTDTQYF.

The V call is TRBV5-6, the J call TRBJ1-2; D not resolved. CDR1 is SGHDT, CDR2 YYEEEE, per germline. Trimming removed 4 bases from V and 0 bases from J, with 13 bases in between. CDR3 size: 15 residues. The CDR3 here is CASSPGNGANYGYTF. Written as DNA, the CDR3 is TGTGCCAGCAGCCCCGGGAACGGAGCTAACTATGGCTACACCTTC.

The table lists this clone with a few counts. The rearrangement joins TRBV20-1 to TRBJ2-1, with a possible D match to TRBD2 (5 bases). The CDR3 runs 14 residues. Between the trimmed V and J ends, which lost 3 bases and 0 bases, there was a span of 9 bases. Germline CDR1 DFQATT, CDR2 SNEGSKA (reference sequence). CDR3 loop: CSASSAGSYNEQFF. In DNA, the CDR3 is TGCAGTGCTAGTTCTGCGGGCTCCTACAATGAGCAGTTCTTC.

The rearrangement joins TRBV30 to TRBJ2-5, with D possibly TRBD2 on 5 matching bases. The V and J ends lost 2 bases and 5 bases respectively, with 18 bases between them. Germline CDR1 GTSNPN, CDR2 SVGIG (reference sequence). This CDR3 has 15 amino acids. CDR3 DNA sequence: TGTGCCTGGAGTCGTACGGGATTGTTTGGTGAGACCCAGTACTTC. Amino acids: CAWSRTGLFGETQYF.

This sequence joins TRBV3-1 (or the pseudogene TRBV3-2) and TRBJ2-5; 11 positions match TRBD2. V lost 2 bases and J lost 5; bases outside the gene matches: 13. Germline V CDR1 and CDR2: LGHDT, YNNKEL (reference sequence). The CDR3 has 18 residues. CDR3 DNA sequence: TGTGCCAGCAGCCAATGGCTAGCGGGAGGTCGTCGGCCCGAGACCCAGTACTTC. Protein: CASSQWLAGGRRPETQYF.

This clone was observed a single time. The J gene is TRBJ1-1, the V gene TRBV12-3 or TRBV12-4, with D possibly TRBD1 on 5 matching bases. The germline V and J ends were trimmed by 6 bases and 6 bases, with 8 bases remaining between them. The CDR3 sequence is 11 residues long. CDR3 sequence reads: CASSRVAEAFF. Here the CDR3 DNA reads TGTGCCAGCAGCAGGGTTGCTGAAGCTTTCTTT.

The V call is TRBV5-1, the J call TRBJ1-6, with TRBD1 as a possible D gene (6 bases). Trimming removed 7 bases at V and 7 bases at J, with 27 bases between. Germline CDR1 SGHRS, CDR2 YFSETQ. The CDR3 is made up of 18 amino acids. This CDR3 reads CASREGHSGTPWNSPLHF. As DNA, the CDR3 is TGCGCCAGCCGAGAGGGCCATTCCGGGACACCTTGGAATTCACCCCTCCACTTT.

The chain joins TRBV27 to TRBJ2-1, with 10 bases lining up with TRBD2. The length of the CDR3 is 15 residues. CDR1 MNHEY and CDR2 SMNVEV come from the germline V gene (reference sequence). V shed 6 bases, J shed 6 bases, and the junction held 8 bases outside the gene matches. The CDR3 is CASSHGTSDFNEQFF. The CDR3 nucleotides read TGTGCCAGCAGCCACGGGACTAGCGACTTCAATGAGCAGTTCTTC.

The chain combines TRBV2 with TRBJ2-3, with 8 bases identical to TRBD2. The V and J ends lost 7 bases and 2 bases, in that order; junction bases with no gene match: 11. CDR1 and CDR2 from the germline V gene are SNHLY and FYNNEI. This CDR3 is 16 amino acids long. The DNA for the CDR3 is TGTGCCAGCACGAGCTCCCCGGGAGGGCTCACAGATACGCAGTATTTT. This gives the protein CASTSSPGGLTDTQYF.

V and J are TRBV28 and TRBJ2-7; possible D gene TRBD1, 5 bases. Between the trimmed V and J ends, which lost 3 bases and 3 bases, there was a span of 15 bases. This CDR3 region has 15 residues. The V gene's germline CDR1 is MDHEN and CDR2 SYDVKM. In DNA form, the CDR3 reads TGTGCCAGCAGTTTGACAGTAAATAGGGACTACGAGCAGTACTTC. Protein product: CASSLTVNRDYEQYF.

The chain joins TRBV5-8 to TRBJ1-1; D not resolved. The V gene's germline CDR1 is SGHTS and CDR2 YDEGEE. There are 12 residues in the CDR3. Trimming shortened V by 2 bases and J by 7 bases, and 9 bases separated the two germline ends. CDR3 region: CASSFTDIEAFF. In nucleotides, the CDR3 is TGTGCCAGCAGCTTTACAGACATTGAAGCTTTCTTT.

The chain links TRBV15 to TRBJ1-2; D possibly corresponds to TRBD1 (5 bases). V was clipped by 2 bases and J by 5 bases, with 15 bases between them. The CDR3 extends over 15 amino acids. The germline gives CDR1 LNHNV, CDR2 YYDKDF (reference sequence). CDR3 nucleotides: TGTGCCACCAGCAGAATAAACCGGGCAGGGTATGGCTACACCTTC. Translated, it gives CATSRINRAGYGYTF.

This chain joins TRBV10-3 and TRBJ2-3; D is possibly TRBD2 (6 bases). The CDR3 is made up of 12 amino acids. V was pared by 10 bases and J by 2 bases, with 10 bases between. Germline loops: CDR1 ENHRY, CDR2 SYGVKD. For the CDR3, the DNA is TGTGCCACCGGAGGGGTCACAGATACGCAGTATTTT. It codes for CATGGVTDTQYF.

The chain links TRBV7-7 to TRBJ2-2, with a possible D match to TRBD1 (6 bases). CDR1 and CDR2 from the germline V gene are SSHAT and FNYEAQ (reference sequence). V was shortened by 2 bases and J by 3 bases, with 10 bases between the two germline ends. The CDR3 extends over 15 amino acids. For the CDR3, the DNA is TGTGCCAGCAGCTTACAGGCAGGGGACACCGGGGAGCTGTTTTTT. This encodes CASSLQAGDTGELFF.

This rearrangement joins TRBV11-2 to TRBJ2-5; maybe TRBD1 (5 bases). The CDR3 covers 15 residues. The germline V gene encodes CDR1 SGHAT and CDR2 FQNNGV. Trimming removed 1 base at V and 5 bases at J, with 14 bases between. The CDR3 reads CASSLGGTRAETQYF. As DNA, the CDR3 is TGTGCCAGCAGCTTAGGGGGCACCCGTGCGGAGACCCAGTACTTC.